Below are 14 T cell receptor beta chains sequenced from a single sample in a study of shared clonotypes between healthy human individuals. Repertoires were generated with immunoSEQ multiplex PCR, while TCRdb's copy carries only in-frame clones and drops some. The table shows more than 2,000,000 clones, with roughly 93% occurring only once. The material sequenced was naive CD4+ T cells from PBMCs. Sample subset: CD45RA+ positively selected. These receptors were obtained from a young man in good health. Some clones in this sample may be carry-over from other donors' samples.

This chain connects TRBV9 to TRBJ2-2; no reliable D call. The V gene's germline CDR1 is SGDLS and CDR2 YYNGEE. CDR3 length equals 17 residues. V lost 0 bases to trimming and J lost 7 bases, with 19 bases between them. The DNA for the CDR3 is TGTGCCAGCAGCGTAGGGGTTAGTCGTTCCTCCGGCGGGGAGCTGTTTTTT. It codes for CASSVGVSRSSGGELFF.

CDR3 nucleotide sequence: TGTGCCAGCTCAGTCACGGGTTACACCGGGGAGCTGTTTTTT. Residues: CASSVTGYTGELFF. J is TRBJ2-2 and V is TRBV18, with D hard to call. CDR1 is KGHSH and CDR2 is LQKENI in the germline V gene. The CDR3 runs 14 residues. V lost 5 bases and J lost 3, with 10 bases in between.

The chain employs TRBV6-1 and TRBJ2-2, with 7 positions matching TRBD1. V shed 3 bases, J shed 4 bases, and the junction held 5 bases outside the gene matches. This CDR3 spans 15 amino acids. Germline-derived CDR1 and CDR2 are MNHNS and SASEGT. Written as DNA, the CDR3 is TGTGCCAGCAGTGACAGGGGGTACGGCACCGGGGAGCTGTTTTTT. It yields the protein CASSDRGYGTGELFF.

The chain links TRBV18 to TRBJ1-3; tentatively, D is TRBD1 (5 bases). With 1 base removed from V and 0 bases from J, the gap between germline ends came to 10 bases. CDR3 length: 16 amino acids. The germline V gene has CDR1 KGHSH and CDR2 LQKENI. CDR3 protein: CASSPRGDASGNTIYF. In DNA form, the CDR3 reads TGTGCCAGCTCACCACGAGGGGACGCCTCTGGAAACACCATATATTTT.

The chain is built from TRBV10-3 and TRBJ2-3; the match to TRBD1 covers 7 bases. The length of the CDR3 is 15 residues. CDR1 ENHRY and CDR2 SYGVKD come from the germline V gene. V dropped 4 bases and J dropped 2; count of bases not matched to a gene: 6. The CDR3 reads CAISGGTDNTDTQYF. For the CDR3, the DNA is TGTGCCATCAGTGGGGGGACAGACAACACAGATACGCAGTATTTT.

The rearrangement links TRBV5-1 to TRBJ2-2; D is possibly TRBD2 (5 bases). CDR1 SGHRS and CDR2 YFSETQ come from the germline V gene. Trimming removed 9 bases from V and 4 bases from J, with 13 bases in between. The CDR3 spans 13 residues. The CDR3 region is CATHRGLTGELFF. CDR3 bases: TGCGCCACCCACCGGGGTCTCACCGGGGAGCTGTTTTTT. Full variable domain (remainder filled in from reference TRBV5-1 and TRBJ2-2): KAGVTQTPRYLIKTRGQQVTLSCSPISGHRSVSWYQQTPGQGLQFLFEYFSETQRNKGNFPGRFSGRQFSNSRSEMNVSTLELGDSALYLCATHRGLTGELFFGEGSRLTVL.

The V and J genes are TRBV4-2 and TRBJ2-5; 16 bases map to TRBD2. CDR1 is LGHNA and CDR2 is YNFKEQ in the germline V gene. V dropped 1 base and J dropped 4; count of bases not matched to a gene: 6. The CDR3 extends over 18 amino acids. In nucleotides, the CDR3 is TGTGCCAGCAGCCAAGGGGGGACTAGCGGGAGGGCAGGAGAGACCCAGTACTTC. It codes for CASSQGGTSGRAGETQYF.

J is TRBJ2-1 and V is TRBV5-1; D is perhaps TRBD2 (6 bases). The CDR3 contains 16 residues. The V end was cut by 4 bases, the J end by 6 bases, with 20 bases between. Per germline, CDR1 SGHRS and CDR2 YFSETQ. CDR3 sequence: CASSPELAPRGNEQFF. CDR3 bases: TGCGCCAGCAGCCCGGAACTAGCACCACGGGGCAATGAGCAGTTCTTC.

The chain is built from TRBV28 and TRBJ1-1; D gene uncertain. CDR1 MDHEN and CDR2 SYDVKM come from the germline V gene. The V and J ends lost 3 bases and 4 bases respectively, with 12 bases between them. This CDR3 has 14 residues. In nucleotides, the CDR3 is TGTGCCAGCAGTTTTAGGAGGTCGGTCACTGAAGCTTTCTTT. This encodes CASSFRRSVTEAFF.

In its sample, this clone was seen a few times. This sample also contains other DNA sequences that code for the same CDR3. V usage is TRBV6-6 and J usage is TRBJ1-5; D call uncertain. V was trimmed by 4 bases and J by 7 bases, leaving 8 bases between them. Germline V gene data show CDR1 as MNHNY and CDR2 as SVGAGI (reference sequence). The CDR3 has 12 residues. The CDR3 DNA sequence: TGTGCCAGCAGTTTACGCCAGCAGCCCCAGCATTTT. Residues: CASSLRQQPQHF.

The chain joins TRBV5-1 to TRBJ2-2; D ambiguous. The CDR3 covers 16 residues. Germline values: CDR1 SGHRS, CDR2 YFSETQ. Trimming removed 5 bases from V and 3 bases from J, with 17 bases in between. In nucleotides, the CDR3 is TGCGCCAGCAGACCCCCCGCAGGAGAGGACACCGGGGAGCTGTTTTTT. Translating it yields CASRPPAGEDTGELFF.

As regards this clone: Other DNA sequences in the sample encode the same CDR3. This rearrangement joins TRBV9 to TRBJ2-5, with D possibly TRBD2 on 5 matching bases. V lost 0 bases and J lost 0, with 6 bases in between. This CDR3 has 14 residues. The germline CDR1 and CDR2 sequences are SGDLS and YYNGEE. CDR3 in amino acids: CASSVGTYQETQYF. CDR3 nucleotide sequence: TGTGCCAGCAGCGTAGGGACTTACCAAGAGACCCAGTACTTC.

J is TRBJ1-2 and V is TRBV11-2, with 7 nucleotides matching TRBD1. V shed 6 bases, J shed 8 bases, and the junction held 9 bases outside the gene matches. Germline CDR1 is SGHAT and CDR2 is FQNNGV. This CDR3 has 13 amino acids. CDR3 amino acids: CASRPTGYSGYTF. CDR3 bases: TGTGCCAGCAGACCGACAGGGTATTCGGGCTACACCTTC.

This chain links TRBV5-4 with TRBJ2-3; TRBD2 matches 8 bases. V shed 3 bases and J 4 bases; nucleotides not matched to a gene: 19. Germline V CDR1 and CDR2: SGHNT, YYREEE (reference sequence). The CDR3 sequence is 19 residues long. CDR3 protein: CASSSRPGDSGNYADTQYF. The DNA for the CDR3 is TGTGCCAGCAGCTCGAGACCCGGGGATAGCGGGAATTACGCAGATACGCAGTATTTT.